The rows below give T cell receptor beta chains drawn from one sample of a study of cytomegalovirus exposure and HLA in healthy donors. The repertoire was sequenced with immunoSEQ multiplex PCR; TCRdb's copy has only in-frame clones and lacks some. Among around 170,000 clones listed, roughly 71% were seen once. Sequenced material: PBMCs. The receptors shown here come from a girl under 18 in good health and CMV-seronegative. CDR3s include the opening cysteine and the closing phenylalanine or tryptophan. Each record gives: V gene, clone size, J gene, D gene, CDR3 DNA, CDR3 protein. A D gene is named only where the DNA matches it firmly. Size values are once, few and many counts, or a class for expanded clones, and some rows have none.

TRBV27	-	TRBJ1-1	-	TGTGCCAGCAGTCCAGGGGCGGCCATGAACACTGAAGCTTTCTTT	CASSPGAAMNTEAFF
TRBV4-1	-	TRBJ2-7	-	TGCGCCAGCAGCCAAGTAGGGGGAGACTACGAGCAGTACTTC	CASSQVGGDYEQYF
TRBV4-1	few	TRBJ1-3	-	TGCGCCAGCAGCCAAGATCGGAGGAGGGACTCTGGAAACACCATATATTTT	CASSQDRRRDSGNTIYF
TRBV19	-	TRBJ2-7	TRBD1	TGTGCCAGTACTCCGGGACAGGGGTACGAGCAGTACTTC	CASTPGQGYEQYF
TRBV25-1	-	TRBJ2-7	TRBD1	TGTGCCAGCAGTGAAGGGGACAGGGGATTCTACGAGCAGTACTTC	CASSEGDRGFYEQYF
TRBV6-4	-	TRBJ1-1	TRBD1	TGTGCCAGCATGAATGACAGGGATGAAGCTTTCTTT	CASMNDRDEAFF
TRBV6-1	-	TRBJ1-1	-	TGTGCCAGCAGTGTAGAGAGTTTAACTGAAGCTTTCTTT	CASSVESLTEAFF
TRBV29-1	-	TRBJ2-3	TRBD2	TGCAGCCATTCTAGCGGGGGCCGTCACACAGATACGCAGTATTTT	CSHSSGGRHTDTQYF
TRBV19	-	TRBJ2-7	TRBD1	TGTGCCAGTAGTTCTACCGGGACAGGGGTCTACGAGCAGTACTTC	CASSSTGTGVYEQYF
TRBV4-1	-	TRBJ2-2	-	TGCGCCAGCAGCCGTGGGGGGGCAAACACCGGGGAGCTGTTTTTT	CASSRGGANTGELFF
TRBV5-1	-	TRBJ1-1	TRBD1	TGCGCCAGCAGCTTGGCGGGACAGGCTGAAGCTTTCTTT	CASSLAGQAEAFF
TRBV7-7	-	TRBJ2-2	-	TGTGCCAGCAGCCGTCCGACAGCTACCGGGGAGCTGTTTTTT	CASSRPTATGELFF
TRBV6-1	-	TRBJ2-2	-	TGTGCCAGCAGTGCACTCTCTTTCGGGGAGCTGTTTTTT	CASSALSFGELFF
TRBV19	-	TRBJ2-7	-	TGTGCCAGTACCGCTAGGGAAGGGAGCGAGCAGTACTTC	CASTAREGSEQYF
TRBV6-1	-	TRBJ2-1	TRBD1	TGTGCCAGCAGTGACTGGGGGGGCACGGGACAGGGCTACAATGAGCAGTTCTTC	CASSDWGGTGQGYNEQFF
TRBV6-6	-	TRBJ1-2	-	TGTGCCAGCTATGTCTACCGGTCAAGGGCGGGCGAAGGCTACACCTTC	CASYVYRSRAGEGYTF
TRBV2	-	TRBJ2-1	TRBD1	TGTGCCAGCAGTCTCAGGGGGCGCAATGAGCAGTTCTTC	CASSLRGRNEQFF
TRBV5-5	-	TRBJ1-4	TRBD1	TGTGCCAGCAGCCCCGACTGGACAGGGTTGGGAGAAAAACTGTTTTTT	CASSPDWTGLGEKLFF
TRBV11-2	-	TRBJ1-1	-	TGTGCCAGCAGCTCAACTAGAAGGGGGACTGAAGCTTTCTTT	CASSSTRRGTEAFF
TRBV4-2	-	TRBJ1-2	-	TGTGCCAGCAGCCAAGAGCAGGGGCGTTCGGACTATGGCTACACCTTC	CASSQEQGRSDYGYTF
TRBV5-6	-	TRBJ2-6	-	TGTGCCAGCAGCTGGGGGGGCGGGGCTATACCCCAGGGGGCCAACGTCCTGACTTTC	CASSWGGGAIPQGANVLTF
TRBV5-1	-	TRBJ2-5	-	TGCGCCAGCAGCCCGGGGGAGGAGACCCAGTACTTC	CASSPGEETQYF
TRBV5-1	once	TRBJ2-7	TRBD1	TGCGCCAGCAGAACGACAGGGGAGCCCTACGAGCAGTACTTC	CASRTTGEPYEQYF
TRBV19	-	TRBJ1-2	TRBD1	TGTGCCAGTAGTAACAGGGGAAACTATGGCTACACCTTC	CASSNRGNYGYTF
TRBV13	few	TRBJ2-1	-	TGTGCCAGCAGCCAAAACGACAGAGAGCAGTTCTTC	CASSQNDREQFF
TRBV6-1	-	TRBJ1-2	-	TGTGCCAGCAGTGAAGATGCCAGTTCCCCCTTCTCCTATGGCTACACCTTC	CASSEDASSPFSYGYTF
TRBV5-1	few	TRBJ2-6	-	TGCGCCAGCAGCTTGCAGGGGTCTGGGGCCAACGTCCTGACTTTC	CASSLQGSGANVLTF
TRBV6-1	-	TRBJ2-2	TRBD2	TGTGCCAGCAGTGTCGTGACTAGCGGGGGGGCCGGGGCCGGGGAGCTGTTTTTT	CASSVVTSGGAGAGELFF
TRBV15	-	TRBJ1-2	TRBD1	TGTGCCACCAGCGAGGGACAGGGGGACTATGGCTACACCTTC	CATSEGQGDYGYTF
TRBV25-1	-	TRBJ1-2	TRBD1	TGTGCCAGCAGTCCCCGGACAGGACTCATAGGGGATGGCTACACCTTC	CASSPRTGLIGDGYTF
TRBV27	-	TRBJ1-2	TRBD1	TGTGCCAGCAGTTCCTCACCTACAGGGGTGGGTAACTATGGCTACACCTTC	CASSSSPTGVGNYGYTF
TRBV7-9	-	TRBJ1-1	-	TGTGCCAGCAGCCGCATGGGGAGGGGGAACACTGAAGCTTTCTTT	CASSRMGRGNTEAFF
TRBV29-1	-	TRBJ2-3	TRBD2	TGCAGCGTTGAAGGGACCACGGGGGGAGACACAGATACGCAGTATTTT	CSVEGTTGGDTDTQYF
TRBV6-6	-	TRBJ2-2	TRBD2	TGTGCCAGCAGTCTTACTAGCGGGGGCACCGGGGAGCTGTTTTTT	CASSLTSGGTGELFF
TRBV18	-	TRBJ1-5	-	TGTGCCAGCTCCATCACCGGTACAGGAAATCAGCCCCAGCATTTT	CASSITGTGNQPQHF
TRBV5-1	-	TRBJ2-7	TRBD1	TGCGCCAGCAGCCCTTGGGACAGCGGCACCTACGAGCAGTACTTC	CASSPWDSGTYEQYF
TRBV7-3	-	TRBJ2-3	TRBD1	TGTGCCAGCAGCCAAGACAGGGTGGGAGTGGATACGCAGTATTTT	CASSQDRVGVDTQYF
TRBV30	-	TRBJ2-5	-	TGTGCCTGGAGTGTACTTTTTGAGACCCAGTACTTC	CAWSVLFETQYF
TRBV19	few	TRBJ1-2	TRBD1	TGTGCCAGTATGGCAGGGGGAGCCCCTAACTATGGCTACACCTTC	CASMAGGAPNYGYTF
TRBV2	-	TRBJ1-6	-	TGTGCCAGCACAGAAGATAATTCACCCCTCCACTTT	CASTEDNSPLHF
TRBV6-6	-	TRBJ1-6	TRBD1	TGTGCCAGCAGTCAGGGACAGGGGGGCAATTCACCCCTCCACTTT	CASSQGQGGNSPLHF
TRBV7-3	-	TRBJ2-1	-	TGTGCCAGCAGCCCAGGGGGGGTAGCGGGGGAGCAGTTCTTC	CASSPGGVAGEQFF
TRBV30	-	TRBJ1-2	-	TGTGCCTGGAATGGGGCCTTAAGAGGCTACACCTTC	CAWNGALRGYTF
TRBV27	once	TRBJ1-1	-	TGTGCCAGCAGTTTAGGAGTCCCTCACACTGAAGCTTTCTTT	CASSLGVPHTEAFF
TRBV5-1	-	TRBJ1-4	-	TGCGCCAGCAGCTGGGCCGGGACAAATGAAAAACTGTTTTTT	CASSWAGTNEKLFF
TRBV5-1	-	TRBJ2-3	TRBD2	TGCGCCAGCTCGGGACTAGCGGGGGGAGCAGATACGCAGTATTTT	CASSGLAGGADTQYF